This T cell receptor beta chain emerged from a study of cytomegalovirus exposure and HLA in healthy donors. Study findings and constraints: Published work reported that the classifier diagnosed cytomegalovirus status with high specificity and sensitivity. Most TCRs appeared rarely, but some public TCRs recurred in many donors.

Only in-frame clones appear in the TCRdb table, and some are missing; sequencing was by immunoSEQ multiplex PCR. This sample carries about 160,000 clones, 70% to 90% of them seen once, and the ten largest clones take around 6%. The CDR3 is 13 residues long. V was shortened by 1 base and J by 10 bases, with 8 bases between the two germline ends. Germline V gives CDR1 SGHVS, CDR2 FNYEAQ. In the case of this clone: Its antigen is undetermined.

The sequenced material came from PBMCs. The J gene is TRBJ1-6, the V gene TRBV7-6, with D perhaps matching TRBD1 (5 bases). This TCR was recovered from a woman aged 25 to 45 in good health and CMV-seronegative. CDR3: CASSLERGSPLHF. CDR3 coding DNA: TGTGCCAGCAGCTTAGAAAGGGGATCACCCCTCCACTTT.